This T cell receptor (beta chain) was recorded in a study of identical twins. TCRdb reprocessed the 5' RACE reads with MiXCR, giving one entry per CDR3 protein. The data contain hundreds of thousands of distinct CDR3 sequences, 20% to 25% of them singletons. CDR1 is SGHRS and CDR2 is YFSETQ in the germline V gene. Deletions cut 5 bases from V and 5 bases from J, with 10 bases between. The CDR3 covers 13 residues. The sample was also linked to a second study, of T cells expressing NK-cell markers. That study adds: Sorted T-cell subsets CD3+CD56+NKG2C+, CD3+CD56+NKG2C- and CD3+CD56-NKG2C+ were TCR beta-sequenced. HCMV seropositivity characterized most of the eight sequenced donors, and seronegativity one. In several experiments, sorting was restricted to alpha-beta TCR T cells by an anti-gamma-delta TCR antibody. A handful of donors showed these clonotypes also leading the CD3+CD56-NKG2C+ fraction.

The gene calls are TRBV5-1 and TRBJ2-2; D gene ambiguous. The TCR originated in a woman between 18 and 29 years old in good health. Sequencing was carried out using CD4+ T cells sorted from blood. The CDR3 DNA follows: TGCGCCAGCAGAGTTCAGGAAACCGGGGAGCTGTTTTTT. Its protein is CASRVQETGELFF.